This TCR beta chain was found in a study of T-cell reconstitution after alpha-beta-depleted transplantation in children. Findings and limits, study-wide: T-cell numbers and diversity, one year after transplant, stemmed largely from T cells that were newly produced. In some patients, recipient T cells and intrathymic progenitors surviving conditioning explained high day-60 diversity. Several hundred expanded graft clones reportedly were the source of alpha-beta T cells about two months after transplant.

Per germline, CDR1 MDHEN and CDR2 SYDVKM. Germline trimming cut 4 bases from V and 5 bases from J; bases unmatched to any gene: 0. This CDR3 has 13 amino acids. In this sample, this clonotype turned up a few times. The antigen is undetermined. The TCRbeta library incorporated unique molecular identifiers. TCRdb redid the calling of the PCR reads with MiXCR, one entry per CDR3 protein. The sample lists a few hundred thousand distinct CDR3 sequences; 25% to 30% were seen once. The chain couples TRBV28 to TRBJ2-5, with 11 bases lining up with TRBD2. The starting material was PBMCs, obtained before TCRalphabeta/CD19-depleted stem cell transplant. This clonotype was sampled from a boy in the first two years of life with Wiskott-Aldrich syndrome, due to receive a stem cell transplant. For the CDR3, the DNA is TGTGCCAGCAGTTGGACTAGCGGGGAGACCCAGTACTTC. Encoded protein: CASSWTSGETQYF.